The 20 T cell receptor beta chains given below trace back to one sample, sequenced in a study of blood T cell repertoires in COVID-19 (dated by TCRdb to about 2020). The protocol used for the library was the immunoSEQ multiplex PCR assay. TCRdb provides this immuneACCESS table in a form limited to in-frame rearrangements. Some clones are lacking; in checked studies, under half of them reflect an unresolved V gene, and why the rest are absent is not known. A total of about 54,000 clones appear in this sample, around 81% of them only once. The ten largest account for 5.3% of the sample. Sample: peripheral blood. The receptors were sampled from a woman aged 55-70 years with acute or convalescent COVID-19.

The J gene is TRBJ1-2, the V gene TRBV18, with a tentative D call TRBD1 (5 bases). This CDR3 has 13 amino acids. CDR1 is KGHSH and CDR2 is LQKENI in the germline V gene. V lost 4 bases and J lost 7, with 13 bases in between. The CDR3 loop is CASSQDQGFGYTF. The CDR3 DNA reads TGTGCCAGCTCACAAGATCAGGGATTTGGCTACACCTTC.

The V and J genes are TRBV6-1 and TRBJ2-1, with D unclear. V was pared by 3 bases and J by 7 bases, with 10 bases between. Germline loops: CDR1 MNHNS, CDR2 SASEGT. The CDR3 has 13 amino acids. The CDR3 region is CASSEARVNEQFF. The CDR3 bases are TGTGCCAGCAGTGAGGCCCGGGTGAATGAGCAGTTCTTC.

This clone showed up just a few times. The chain combines TRBV5-1 with TRBJ2-7; 7 nucleotides agree with TRBD1. Germline V gene lookup returns CDR1 SGHRS and CDR2 YFSETQ. Unmatched junction bases numbered 17, after V lost 4 bases and J lost 4 bases. This CDR3 region has 17 residues. The DNA of the CDR3 is TGCGCCAGCAGCGCCCACGTGGCGAGGGACAGCTTATACGAGCAGTACTTC. This translates into CASSAHVARDSLYEQYF.

The CDR3 sequence: CASSLLTGSSSGNTIYF. DNA of the CDR3: TGTGCCAGCAGCCTCCTGACAGGGTCTAGCTCTGGAAACACCATATATTTT. The gene calls are TRBV5-7 and TRBJ1-3, with 7 bases lining up with TRBD1. TRBV5-7 is noted as an ORF with a role that remains uncertain. Trimming took 4 bases from V and 0 from J; bases not matched to a gene: 10. This CDR3 spans 17 amino acids.

CDR3 sequence: CSVATGGPYEQYF. The CDR3 nucleotides read TGCAGCGTTGCGACAGGGGGCCCCTACGAGCAGTACTTC. V gene TRBV29-1 combines with J gene TRBJ2-7, with 10 nucleotides matching TRBD1. From germline, CDR1 is SQVTM and CDR2 ANQGSEA. This CDR3 region has 13 residues. J was trimmed by 2 bases and V by 4 bases; bases with no gene match: 2.

The chain uses TRBV6-5 and TRBJ1-6; D gene unclear. Per germline, CDR1 MNHEY and CDR2 SVGAGI. V was clipped by 7 bases and J by 9 bases, with 13 bases between them. The CDR3 is 13 residues long. Here the CDR3 reads CASIPAPGSPLHF. CDR3 DNA: TGTGCCAGCATCCCCGCCCCCGGTTCACCCCTCCACTTT.

The rearrangement joins TRBV14 to TRBJ2-7; TRBD1 is a possible D gene (6 bases). CDR1 SGHDN and CDR2 FVKESK come from the germline V gene. V was trimmed by 4 bases and J by 3 bases, leaving 10 bases between them. The CDR3 sequence is 13 residues long. The CDR3 protein is CASSLGHIYEQYF. Written as DNA, the CDR3 is TGTGCCAGCAGCCTGGGACATATCTACGAGCAGTACTTC.

V and J are TRBV6-5 and TRBJ2-1; maybe TRBD1 (6 bases). Per the germline V gene, CDR1 is MNHEY and CDR2 is SVGAGI. The CDR3 spans 14 residues. The germline V and J ends were trimmed by 2 bases and 7 bases, with 12 bases remaining between them. In DNA, the CDR3 is TGTGCCAGCAGTTACGTCACAGGGAAGAATGAGCAGTTCTTC. Protein product: CASSYVTGKNEQFF.

The rearrangement links TRBV6-2 or TRBV6-3 to TRBJ2-7; tentative D call: TRBD1 (5 bases). Germline CDR1 MNHEY, CDR2 SVGEGT. The V end lost 4 bases, the J end lost 6 bases, and 19 bases lay between the germline ends. This CDR3 has 15 residues. The CDR3 DNA is TGTGCCAGCAGTTCAATAGGGGCCTCGCCGCGCGAGCAGTACTTC. As protein: CASSSIGASPREQYF.

The gene calls are TRBV21-1 and TRBJ2-3; the D segment call TRBD1 is taken from the table without a DNA check. TRBV21-1 is tagged as a pseudogene. This CDR3 is 21 amino acids long. In DNA, the CDR3 is TGTGCCAGCAGCAAAGACGAGGAGGGACAGGGGGAACGGTGGGAGGGCTCCGGAAAGTATTTT. This translates into CASSKDEEGQGERWEGSGKYF.

CDR3 nucleotides: TGTGCCAGCTCGGGGGGTTACCAAGAGACCCAGTACTTC. Amino acids: CASSGGYQETQYF. The chain links TRBV18 to TRBJ2-5, with a possible D match to TRBD2 (6 bases). Germline-derived CDR1 and CDR2 are KGHSH and LQKENI. CDR3 length equals 13 residues. Trimming cost V 6 bases and J 0 bases, with 8 bases left between them.

V is TRBV5-1 and J is TRBJ1-4; TRBD1 agrees at 8 bases. This CDR3 region has 15 residues. Germline CDR1 SGHRS, CDR2 YFSETQ. J lost 8 bases, V lost 0 bases, and 6 bases had no gene match. The CDR3 sequence is CASSLEQGGREKLFF. In DNA form, the CDR3 reads TGCGCCAGCAGCTTGGAACAGGGGGGACGGGAAAAACTGTTTTTT.

The CDR3 DNA is TGCGCCAGCAGTGAGGGCCGGAGCTCTGGAAACACCATATATTTT. As protein: CASSEGRSSGNTIYF. The genes are TRBV10-2 and TRBJ1-3; D call uncertain. Germline V CDR1 and CDR2: WSHSY, SAAADI. The CDR3 extends over 15 amino acids. The V end lost 2 bases, the J end lost 0 bases, and 8 bases lay between the germline ends.

V and J are TRBV27 and TRBJ1-1; 7 bases line up with TRBD1. This CDR3 region has 16 residues. With 2 bases clipped from V and 0 bases from J, the junction kept 6 bases outside the gene matches. The germline CDR1 and CDR2 sequences are MNHEY and SMNVEV (reference sequence). The chain's CDR3 is CASSLLGTVMNTEAFF. The DNA of the CDR3 is TGTGCCAGCAGTTTACTGGGGACAGTCATGAACACTGAAGCTTTCTTT.

The CDR3 DNA reads as TGTGCCAGCACCAATCCCCCGACAGGGGGTAATGAAAAACTGTTTTTT. Protein sequence: CASTNPPTGGNEKLFF. This chain joins TRBV5-6 and TRBJ1-4; 9 nucleotides agree with TRBD1. Trimming took 6 bases from V and 4 from J; bases not matched to a gene: 10. Germline CDR1 is SGHDT and CDR2 is YYEEEE. The CDR3 sequence is 16 residues long.

V is TRBV7-2 and J is TRBJ2-5, with 10 nucleotides matching TRBD2. This CDR3 region has 16 residues. Germline lookup yields CDR1 SGHTA and CDR2 FQGNSA. The V and J ends lost 5 bases and 1 base, in that order; junction bases with no gene match: 7. This chain's CDR3 is CASSPFSGGIQETQYF. Written as DNA, the CDR3 is TGTGCCAGCAGCCCCTTTAGCGGGGGGATCCAAGAGACCCAGTACTTC. Using reference TRBV7-2 and TRBJ2-5 for the parts outside the CDR3, the full variable domain is GAGVSQSPSNKVTEKGKDVELRCDPISGHTALYWYRQSLGQGLEFLIYFQGNSAPDKSGLPSDRFSAERTGGSVSTLTIQRTQQEDSAVYLCASSPFSGGIQETQYFGPGTRLLVL.

The chain has TRBV20-1 and TRBJ2-5, with a tentative D call TRBD2 (7 bases). The CDR3 has 14 amino acids. From germline, CDR1 is DFQATT and CDR2 SNEGSKA (reference sequence). Deletions cut 3 bases from V and 1 base from J, with 12 bases between. Here the CDR3 reads CSASRGAPQETQYF. In nucleotides, the CDR3 is TGCAGTGCTAGTCGGGGGGCTCCCCAAGAGACCCAGTACTTC.

The rearrangement joins TRBV3-1 (or the pseudogene TRBV3-2) to TRBJ2-7; 9 nucleotides agree with TRBD1. CDR1 and CDR2 from the germline V gene are LGHDT and YNNKEL (reference sequence). Germline trimming cut 3 bases from V and 5 bases from J; bases unmatched to any gene: 8. This CDR3 spans 15 amino acids. CDR3 nucleotides: TGTGCCAGCAGCCAGGGGGGACAGGGCTTTAACGAGCAGTACTTC. This translates into CASSQGGQGFNEQYF.

The chain is built from TRBV4-2 and TRBJ2-1; a possible D gene is TRBD2 (5 bases). Trimming took off 0 bases at V and 4 bases at J, with 19 bases between the two ends. This CDR3 region has 18 residues. Germline CDR1 LGHNA, CDR2 YNFKEQ. CDR3 DNA sequence: TGTGCCAGCAGCCAAGATGATTACGGGATCCGGAATTACAATGAGCAGTTCTTC. Residues: CASSQDDYGIRNYNEQFF.

This clone was detected only a few times. The chain has TRBV6-7 and TRBJ2-7, with D unclear. TRBV6-7 belongs to the ORF category, with a function that is uncertain. The ends were cut back, 3 bases at V and 3 bases at J, with 9 bases in the middle. This CDR3 has 13 residues. The CDR3 DNA sequence: TGTGCCAGCAGTTATATCAACAACTACGAGCAGTACTTC. Encoded protein: CASSYINNYEQYF.